One and the same sample provided the 30 T cell receptor beta chains below, sequenced in a study of vaccination effects on CD4 cells after COVID-19. The data were produced by immunoSEQ multiplex PCR, yet TCRdb's version contains in-frame clones alone and is incomplete. This sample yields some 77,000 clones, of which under 75% are seen a single time; under 4.5% belongs to the top ten. Their target antigens are unknown. Sequencing was preceded by expansion of antigen-specific CD4+ T cells with viral peptide pools in the ViraFEST assay. When less than 11 days of culture had elapsed, CD4+ T cells were isolated. Vaccinated participants had no history of SARS-CoV-2 infection and tested negative for nucleocapsid antibodies. This material consisted of CD4+ T cells from PBMCs cultured with HCoV-OC43 spike peptides, taken before COVID-19 vaccination. Subset meaning: HCoV-OC43 spike overlapping peptide pool stimulation. The receptors were sampled from a human donor who received a COVID-19 vaccine.

The chain uses TRBV5-1 and TRBJ1-1; 9 bases map to TRBD1. Per the germline V gene, CDR1 is SGHRS and CDR2 is YFSETQ. Trimming took 1 base from V and 5 from J; bases not matched to a gene: 6. This CDR3 spans 15 amino acids. This CDR3 reads CASSLRGQGKTEAFF. The CDR3 DNA sequence: TGCGCCAGCAGCTTGCGGGGACAGGGTAAGACTGAAGCTTTCTTT.

This chain uses TRBV28 with TRBJ1-2, with D tentatively TRBD1 (5 bases). This CDR3 spans 17 amino acids. Germline values: CDR1 MDHEN, CDR2 SYDVKM. Trimming removed 5 bases at V and 4 bases at J, with 23 bases between. Written as DNA, the CDR3 is TGTGCCAGCAGTCTAAATGGGAGAGGGGCGATGCTCTATGGCTACACCTTC. Protein: CASSLNGRGAMLYGYTF.

The chain has TRBV19 and TRBJ2-3, with 7 bases identical to TRBD2. The ends lost 5 bases at V and 9 bases at J; junction bases unmatched: 14. This CDR3 spans 15 amino acids. Germline V gene sequence: CDR1 LNHDA, CDR2 SQIVND (reference sequence). CDR3 in DNA: TGTGCCAGTAGTCATGGAAACGGGGGGATCGGGACGCAGTATTTT. Translation: CASSHGNGGIGTQYF.

This chain connects TRBV5-1 to TRBJ1-2; possibly TRBD1 for D (5 bases). CDR1 is SGHRS and CDR2 is YFSETQ in the germline V gene. This CDR3 contains 15 residues. With 0 bases removed from V and 7 bases from J, the gap between germline ends came to 16 bases. The CDR3 nucleotides read TGCGCCAGCAGCTTGGCCGCAGGGCGTTGGGGTGGCTACACCTTC. Translated: CASSLAAGRWGGYTF.

This clone has only a few counts. The chain is built from TRBV18 and TRBJ1-5; TRBD1 is a possible D gene (5 bases). Trimming removed 2 bases at V and 0 bases at J, with 11 bases between. Germline values: CDR1 KGHSH, CDR2 LQKENI. The CDR3 is 16 amino acids. CDR3 loop: CASSPGRGNSNQPQHF. CDR3 nucleotide sequence: TGTGCCAGCTCACCAGGCCGGGGGAATAGCAATCAGCCCCAGCATTTT.

The gene calls are TRBV7-2 and TRBJ2-2, with D unresolved. CDR3 length: 15 amino acids. Trimming shortened V by 5 bases and J by 4 bases, and 14 bases separated the two germline ends. From germline, CDR1 is SGHTA and CDR2 FQGNSA. This CDR3 is CASSPFRASTGELFF. DNA for the CDR3: TGTGCCAGCAGCCCCTTTAGAGCCAGCACCGGGGAGCTGTTTTTT.

The J gene is TRBJ2-2, the V gene TRBV4-2; possibly TRBD2 for D (6 bases). CDR1 and CDR2 (germline): LGHNA, YNFKEQ. The V end was cut by 1 base, the J end by 4 bases, with 10 bases between. The CDR3 runs 15 residues. This chain's CDR3 is CASSQARGFTGELFF. CDR3 nucleotides: TGTGCCAGCAGCCAAGCCCGGGGGTTCACCGGGGAGCTGTTTTTT.

The CDR3 nucleotides are TGTGCCAGCAGACCTGCCTTCTCTGGGGCCAACGTCCTGACTTTC. Its translation: CASRPAFSGANVLTF. V gene TRBV7-2 combines with J gene TRBJ2-6; D unresolved. V was shortened by 6 bases and J by 0 bases, with 9 bases between the two germline ends. CDR1 is SGHTA, CDR2 FQGNSA, per germline. The CDR3 totals 15 residues.

The rearrangement links TRBV19 to TRBJ2-3; D perhaps matches TRBD1 (6 bases). V lost 3 bases and J lost 3, with 19 bases in between. CDR1 LNHDA and CDR2 SQIVND come from the germline V gene (reference sequence). The CDR3 totals 17 residues. CDR3 residues: CASSISPTGIWTDTQYF. The CDR3 nucleotides are TGTGCCAGTAGTATTAGTCCTACAGGGATATGGACAGATACGCAGTATTTT.

The chain links TRBV3-1 (or the pseudogene TRBV3-2) to TRBJ2-2; the D is unclear. Germline V lookup: CDR1 LGHDT, CDR2 YNNKEL (reference sequence). The CDR3 consists of 15 residues. Trimming removed 7 bases from V and 2 bases from J, with 14 bases in between. Written as DNA, the CDR3 is TGTGCCAGCAAGCCCGCGTTTTTCAACACCGGGGAGCTGTTTTTT. This translates into CASKPAFFNTGELFF.

This clone was picked up a small number of times. This chain links TRBV6-5 with TRBJ1-6; D remains ambiguous. This CDR3 spans 16 amino acids. Germline V gives CDR1 MNHEY, CDR2 SVGAGI. Trimming pared 0 bases from V and 8 bases from J, leaving 14 bases between. CDR3 protein: CASSYSMGQTDSPLHF. CDR3 in DNA: TGTGCCAGCAGTTACTCGATGGGCCAGACTGATTCACCCCTCCACTTT.

The chain uses TRBV5-1 and TRBJ2-5; the D call may be TRBD1 or TRBD2 (5 bases each). The germline CDR1 and CDR2 sequences are SGHRS and YFSETQ. The germline V and J ends were trimmed by 0 bases and 5 bases, with 23 bases remaining between them. The CDR3 sequence is 18 residues long. CDR3: CASSLELPGTAWAETQYF. The CDR3 bases are TGCGCCAGCAGCTTGGAATTACCCGGGACGGCCTGGGCCGAGACCCAGTACTTC.

The V call is TRBV19, the J call TRBJ1-2; no definite D call. The CDR3 spans 16 residues. Germline lookup yields CDR1 LNHDA and CDR2 SQIVND (reference sequence). Trimming left V 4 bases short and J 0 bases short, with 15 bases between. The CDR3 sequence: CASSNRLRYTNYGYTF. Written as DNA, the CDR3 is TGTGCCAGTAGTAATCGATTGAGATACACTAACTATGGCTACACCTTC.

V gene TRBV6-5 combines with J gene TRBJ1-2; 7 bases are shared with TRBD1. Looked up from germline, CDR1 is MNHEY and CDR2 is SVGAGI. This CDR3 comprises 14 residues. With V trimmed by 8 bases and J by 6 bases, 12 bases remained unmatched. The CDR3 coding sequence is TGTGCCAGCGAGACGGAGGGGGCGGTCCATGGCTACACCTTC. As protein: CASETEGAVHGYTF.

V is TRBV28 and J is TRBJ2-7, with 7 positions matching TRBD1. The J segment lost 6 bases and the V segment lost 7 bases, leaving 9 bases of the junction unmatched. The germline gives CDR1 MDHEN, CDR2 SYDVKM. The CDR3 contains 13 residues. The CDR3 nucleotides read TGTGCCAGCACCAGGGCAGGGGGTGGCGAGCAGTACGTC. Amino acid sequence: CASTRAGGGEQYV.

This chain joins TRBV7-2 and TRBJ2-2, with 7 bases identical to TRBD1. This CDR3 has 16 residues. V was clipped by 2 bases and J by 0 bases; unmatched bases: 3. CDR1 is SGHTA and CDR2 is FQGNSA in the germline V gene. CDR3 nucleotides: TGTGCCAGCAGCTTACGAGGGGGCGCGAACACCGGGGAGCTGTTTTTT. It is translated as CASSLRGGANTGELFF.

The chain carries TRBV19 and TRBJ1-2; D is perhaps TRBD1 (5 bases). Trimming shortened V by 2 bases and J by 0 bases, and 7 bases separated the two germline ends. The CDR3 consists of 14 residues. CDR1 is LNHDA and CDR2 is SQIVND in the germline V gene (reference sequence). CDR3 amino acids: CASSITGTNYGYTF. CDR3 DNA: TGTGCCAGTAGTATAACAGGCACTAACTATGGCTACACCTTC.

V is TRBV4-1 and J is TRBJ2-4, with a possible D match to TRBD2 (5 bases). The V gene lost 4 bases and the J gene lost 0 bases, with 16 bases spanning the gap. Looked up from germline, CDR1 is MGHRA and CDR2 is YSYEKL. The CDR3 is 17 amino acids. CDR3 loop: CASSRGGLVLAKNIQYF. In nucleotides, the CDR3 is TGCGCCAGCAGCCGAGGAGGACTGGTATTAGCCAAAAACATTCAGTACTTC.

The CDR3 region is CASTGGGLGETQYF. DNA of the CDR3: TGTGCCAGCACTGGAGGGGGGCTGGGAGAGACCCAGTACTTC. This chain connects TRBV3-1 (or the pseudogene TRBV3-2) to TRBJ2-5, with D possibly called TRBD1 or TRBD2 (6 bases each). Germline V lookup: CDR1 LGHDT, CDR2 YNNKEL (reference sequence). The CDR3 is 14 amino acids. V was shortened by 7 bases and J by 4 bases, with 16 bases between the two germline ends.

The chain employs TRBV7-3 and TRBJ1-4; possibly TRBD1 for D (5 bases). Germline assignment: CDR1 SGHTA and CDR2 FQGTGA. The CDR3 totals 18 residues. Trimming pared 3 bases from V and 0 bases from J, leaving 17 bases between. The CDR3 sequence is CASSFSGGRRATNEKLFF. In DNA, the CDR3 is TGTGCCAGCAGCTTTTCTGGGGGGAGGAGAGCAACTAATGAAAAACTGTTTTTT.

J is TRBJ1-1 and V is TRBV28; TRBD1 is a possible D gene (6 bases). V was cut by 8 bases and J by 8 bases, with 12 bases left in between. The V gene's germline CDR1 is MDHEN and CDR2 SYDVKM. CDR3 length: 11 residues. The CDR3 coding sequence is TGTGCCAGCGGAGGACAGCGGGAAGCTTTCTTT. It translates to CASGGQREAFF.

The rearrangement uses TRBV30 and TRBJ2-7; tentatively, D is TRBD1 or TRBD2 (6 bases each). Per germline, CDR1 GTSNPN and CDR2 SVGIG (reference sequence). Trimming left V 0 bases short and J 2 bases short, with 8 bases between. This CDR3 is 13 amino acids long. CDR3 bases: TGTGCCTGGAGTGTAGGGGGGCCCTACGAGCAGTACGTC. Translating gives CAWSVGGPYEQYV.

This rearrangement joins TRBV19 to TRBJ1-5; 8 bases are shared with TRBD1. This CDR3 region has 15 residues. The germline V gene encodes CDR1 LNHDA and CDR2 SQIVND (reference sequence). Germline trimming cut 5 bases from V and 0 bases from J; bases unmatched to any gene: 3. CDR3 coding DNA: TGTGCCAGTAGTGCGACAGGGGATAGCAATCAGCCCCAGCATTTT. This sequence encodes CASSATGDSNQPQHF.

This clone appeared a few times. The chain has TRBV3-1 (or the pseudogene TRBV3-2) and TRBJ1-6, with a possible D match to TRBD1 (5 bases). Per germline, CDR1 LGHDT and CDR2 YNNKEL (reference sequence). The CDR3 covers 15 residues. Trimming removed 6 bases at V and 10 bases at J, with 19 bases between. Here the CDR3 DNA reads TGTGCCAGCAGGCTAAGGGCGAATGGGGGATCACCCCTCCACTTT. This translates into CASRLRANGGSPLHF.

This sequence joins TRBV29-1 and TRBJ2-2, with D possibly being TRBD2 (5 bases). Trimming cost V 5 bases and J 0 bases, with 10 bases left between them. This CDR3 region has 14 residues. Per germline, CDR1 SQVTM and CDR2 ANQGSEA. The CDR3 DNA follows: TGCAGCGTTTGGGCCGGGGCGAACACCGGGGAGCTGTTTTTT. It is translated as CSVWAGANTGELFF.

The rearrangement uses TRBV6-5 and TRBJ2-5; tentative D call: TRBD2 (5 bases). The CDR3 extends over 13 amino acids. Trimming pared 8 bases from V and 5 bases from J, leaving 15 bases between. Germline V lookup: CDR1 MNHEY, CDR2 SVGAGI. In nucleotides, the CDR3 is TGTGCCAGCCGGACCGACCCGGGGGAGACCCAGTACTTC. Amino acid sequence: CASRTDPGETQYF.

The sample holds a few counts of this clone. The chain couples TRBV10-3 to TRBJ2-1, with 10 bases lining up with TRBD1. V lost 4 bases, J lost 8 bases, and 11 bases stayed unmatched. Germline CDR1 is ENHRY and CDR2 is SYGVKD. The CDR3 is 16 amino acids. CDR3 protein: CAISVTGQGPGDEQFF. The CDR3 bases are TGTGCCATCAGTGTAACGGGACAGGGGCCCGGGGATGAGCAGTTCTTC.

V is TRBV19 and J is TRBJ2-5; 7 bases match TRBD2. The CDR3 runs to 13 residues. The V gene's germline CDR1 is LNHDA and CDR2 SQIVND (reference sequence). V trimming: 5 bases; J trimming: 4 bases; junction bases outside the gene matches: 4. CDR3 bases: TGTGCCAGTAGTGGGGCTAGCGGAGAGACCCAGTACTTC. Translated, it gives CASSGASGETQYF.

The V and J genes are TRBV7-3 and TRBJ1-5; D perhaps matches TRBD1 (5 bases). Trimming removed 5 bases from V and 7 bases from J, with 18 bases in between. The germline gives CDR1 SGHTA, CDR2 FQGTGA. The CDR3 runs 15 residues. The CDR3 DNA reads as TGTGCCAGCAGCATCAAGACAGAGAGCGTCCAGCCCCAGCATTTT. It encodes CASSIKTESVQPQHF.

V and J are TRBV4-1 and TRBJ2-6, with D uncertain. Between the trimmed V and J ends, which lost 4 bases and 0 bases, there was a span of 7 bases. The CDR3 runs to 15 residues. Germline CDR1 is MGHRA and CDR2 is YSYEKL. CDR3 protein: CASSPRSSGANVLTF. DNA of the CDR3: TGCGCCAGCAGCCCACGGAGCTCTGGGGCCAACGTCCTGACTTTC.